One sample yielded the 21 T cell receptor beta chains listed below, sequenced in a study of T cells in Graves' hyperthyroidism and ophthalmopathy. Amplification yielded TCR beta CDR3 regions, with RNA transcripts as the source. First-round RT-PCR targeting the TCR CDR3 was performed with the HTBI primer set. In TCRdb, the multiplex PCR reads were re-called with MiXCR into one record per CDR3 protein. The sample shows more than 550,000 distinct CDR3 sequences, 18% of them seen only once. The sample consisted of blood. Receptors were obtained from a woman aged 45-65 years with Graves' hyperthyroidism that later progressed to Graves' ophthalmopathy.

This chain joins TRBV19 and TRBJ1-2; D ambiguous. The CDR3 has 12 amino acids. CDR1 and CDR2 from the germline V gene are LNHDA and SQIVND (reference sequence). Trimming left V 5 bases short and J 2 bases short, with 6 bases between. The CDR3 loop reads CASSAENYGYTF. The CDR3 DNA is TGTGCCAGTAGTGCAGAAAACTATGGCTACACCTTC.

This clonotype was counted at least ten times. Here the CDR3 reads CASSRGRSESDYTF. In DNA, the CDR3 is TGTGCCAGCAGCCGGGGACGGTCAGAGAGTGACTACACCTTC. J is TRBJ1-2 and V is TRBV7-9; TRBD1 is a possible D gene (5 bases). V gave up 5 bases and J gave up 10 bases, with 20 bases separating them. The CDR3 runs 14 residues. In germline, CDR1 is SEHNR, CDR2 FQNEAQ (reference sequence). The variable domain in full, completed from reference TRBV7-9 and TRBJ1-2, reads DTGVSQNPRHKITKRGQNVTFRCDPISEHNRLYWYRQTLGQGPEFLTYFQNEAQLEKSRLLSDRFSAERPKGSFSTLEIQRTEQGDSAMYLCASSRGRSESDYTFGSGTRLTVV.

There are many counts of this clonotype. The CDR3 is CASRGLGLAGTYTDTQYF. CDR3 nucleotide sequence: TGTGCCAGCAGGGGTCTTGGGCTAGCGGGGACCTACACAGATACGCAGTATTTT. The chain couples TRBV27 to TRBJ2-3, with 9 bases lining up with TRBD2. From germline, CDR1 is MNHEY and CDR2 SMNVEV (reference sequence). The CDR3 runs 18 residues. V shed 6 bases, J shed 2 bases, and the junction held 15 bases outside the gene matches.

This clonotype was found many times. This rearrangement joins TRBV2 to TRBJ2-1; D is perhaps TRBD1 (6 bases). The germline V gene encodes CDR1 SNHLY and CDR2 FYNNEI. V gave up 7 bases and J gave up 3 bases, with 19 bases separating them. This CDR3 has 16 residues. Here the CDR3 reads CASIRWRQEIYNEQFF. The CDR3 nucleotides are TGTGCCAGCATCCGTTGGAGACAGGAGATCTACAATGAGCAGTTCTTC.

This clonotype appeared a few times. The genes are TRBV20-1 and TRBJ2-5; 7 nucleotides match TRBD1. Germline V CDR1 and CDR2: DFQATT, SNEGSKA (reference sequence). The CDR3 length is 13 residues. V lost 2 bases, J lost 4 bases, and 4 bases stayed unmatched. The CDR3 DNA follows: TGCAGTGCTAGAATACAGGGGCGAGAGACCCAGTACTTC. Its translation is CSARIQGRETQYF.

This clonotype has a count of ten or more. The gene calls are TRBV9 and TRBJ1-5; no clear D gene. The CDR3 sequence is 15 residues long. Germline V gives CDR1 SGDLS, CDR2 YYNGEE. The V end lost 0 bases, the J end lost 2 bases, and 9 bases lay between the germline ends. DNA of the CDR3: TGTGCCAGCAGCGTAGGACCGTCGGGCAATCAGCCCCAGCATTTT. Translation gives CASSVGPSGNQPQHF.

This clonotype was seen more than once but under ten times. One base away lies a much larger clone, so this may be a sequencing read error. It is likely a read error, because the conserved phenylalanine at the end of the CDR3 is missing. The rearrangement uses TRBV11-3 and TRBJ2-1, with 11 bases fitting TRBD2. The germline CDR1 and CDR2 sequences are SGHNT and YENEEA. CDR3 length: 17 amino acids. V shed 5 bases, J shed 0 bases, and the junction held 6 bases outside the gene matches. The CDR3 sequence is CASSNGLAGYSYNEQFL. CDR3 sequence (DNA): TGTGCCAGCAGCAACGGACTAGCGGGTTACTCCTACAATGAGCAGTTCCTC.

This clonotype was found many times. The V call is TRBV3-1, the J call TRBJ2-3, with D possibly being TRBD2 (7 bases). Germline CDR1 LGHDT, CDR2 YNNKEL (reference sequence). This CDR3 spans 15 amino acids. Between the trimmed V and J ends, which lost 1 base and 3 bases, there was a span of 11 bases. The CDR3 DNA follows: TGTGCCAGCAGCCAAGTGAGGGGGGGGACAGATACGCAGTATTTT. Amino acids: CASSQVRGGTDTQYF.

The V and J genes are TRBV13 and TRBJ2-5, with D perhaps TRBD1 or TRBD2 (5 bases each). Germline V gene data show CDR1 as PRHDT and CDR2 as FYEKMQ (reference sequence). This CDR3 comprises 14 residues. V was trimmed by 9 bases and J by 7 bases, leaving 21 bases between them. CDR3 in amino acids: CASSPGTTLRTQYF. CDR3 nucleotide sequence: TGTGCCAGTTCACCCGGGACCACCTTAAGGACCCAGTACTTC.

The CDR3 coding sequence is TGTGCCAGCAGTTACAACGGGGGGGTAAACACCGGGGAGCTGTTTTTT. Amino acid sequence: CASSYNGGVNTGELFF. The chain is built from TRBV6-5 and TRBJ2-2; TRBD2 aligns across 8 bases. The CDR3 length is 16 residues. The trim removed 2 bases at V and 2 bases at J, leaving 4 bases unmatched. Germline assignment: CDR1 MNHEY and CDR2 SVGAGI.

At least ten counts were recorded for this clonotype. The chain is built from TRBV30 and TRBJ2-7; TRBD1 matches 8 bases. Germline V CDR1 and CDR2: GTSNPN, SVGIG (reference sequence). The CDR3 consists of 14 residues. V was clipped by 2 bases and J by 3 bases; unmatched bases: 6. CDR3 sequence reads: CAWSPRTGYYEQYF. The CDR3, as DNA: TGTGCCTGGAGTCCACGGACAGGGTACTACGAGCAGTACTTC. The full variable domain, in which reference TRBV30 and TRBJ2-7 provide the parts outside the CDR3, is SQTIHQWPATLVQPVGSPLSLECTVEGTSNPNLYWYRQAAGRGLQLLFYSVGIGQISSEVPQNLSASRPQDRQFILSSKKLLLSDSGFYLCAWSPRTGYYEQYFGPGTRLTVT.

V usage is TRBV7-8 and J usage is TRBJ2-3; 11 bases agree with TRBD2. CDR1 and CDR2 from the germline V gene are SGHVS and FQNEAQ. Trimming removed 0 bases from V and 14 bases from J; junction bases left unmatched: 7. The CDR3 has 14 residues. The CDR3 here is CASSLASGGAFSYF. The CDR3 region has the DNA TGTGCCAGCAGCTTAGCTAGCGGGGGGGCTTTTTCGTATTTT.

The chain carries TRBV6-1 and TRBJ2-7; D unresolved. Germline CDR1 and CDR2: MNHNS and SASEGT. The CDR3 length is 14 residues. Between the trimmed V and J ends, which lost 5 bases and 1 base, there was a span of 12 bases. The CDR3 region is CASSRHTLSYEQYF. The CDR3 DNA is TGTGCCAGCAGTCGACACACACTTTCCTACGAGCAGTACTTC.

This clonotype was detected a few times. V gene TRBV6-6 combines with J gene TRBJ1-5; D unresolved. The CDR3 has 14 residues. V was cut by 0 bases and J by 4 bases, with 7 bases left in between. CDR1 and CDR2 from the germline V gene are MNHNY and SVGAGI (reference sequence). CDR3 coding DNA: TGTGCCAGCAGTTACTCCCTGGGAAATCAGCCCCAGCATTTT. Translating it yields CASSYSLGNQPQHF.

This chain connects TRBV3-1 to TRBJ1-2; unclear D gene. The V end lost 0 bases, the J end lost 14 bases, and 16 bases lay between the germline ends. The CDR3 runs 13 residues. CDR1 is LGHDT, CDR2 YNNKEL, per germline (reference sequence). This chain's CDR3 is CASSQDGWSYSTF. The CDR3, as DNA: TGTGCCAGCAGCCAAGATGGCTGGTCTTACTCGACCTTC.

This clonotype was detected ten times or more. The chain uses TRBV5-6 and TRBJ2-7; no reliable D call. The CDR3 is 12 residues long. Germline loops: CDR1 SGHDT, CDR2 YYEEEE. Trimming took 5 bases from V and 0 from J, leaving 6 bases between them. The CDR3 reads CASSTYSYEQYF. The CDR3, as DNA: TGTGCCAGCAGTACTTACTCCTACGAGCAGTACTTC.

This clonotype was detected ten times or more. The chain has TRBV11-2 and TRBJ2-2; a weak D match, TRBD1 (6 bases). The CDR3 extends over 14 amino acids. The germline V gene has CDR1 SGHAT and CDR2 FQNNGV. Trimming took 0 bases from V and 8 from J, leaving 10 bases between them. The DNA for the CDR3 is TGTGCCAGCAGCTTAGACAGGGGTCTTGGGGAGCTGTTTTTT. Its protein product is CASSLDRGLGELFF.

This clonotype was recorded only once. The rearrangement links TRBV29-1 to TRBJ1-1, with D perhaps TRBD1 (5 bases). The CDR3 is 14 residues long. V lost 4 bases to trimming and J lost 0 bases, with 12 bases between them. Germline V gives CDR1 SQVTM, CDR2 ANQGSEA. CDR3 in amino acids: CSVGAGTLNTEAFF. The CDR3 DNA reads as TGCAGCGTTGGGGCGGGGACCTTGAACACTGAAGCTTTCTTT.

This clonotype was seen more than once but under ten times. The J gene is TRBJ2-3, the V gene TRBV14; D is undetermined. Germline V gene data show CDR1 as SGHDN and CDR2 as FVKESK. The CDR3 consists of 18 residues. V was cut by 1 base and J by 2 bases, with 19 bases left in between. Written as DNA, the CDR3 is TGTGCCAGCAGCCAAGTGTACTCCGCCGGACCCCACACAGATACGCAGTATTTT. Encoded protein: CASSQVYSAGPHTDTQYF. The full variable domain, in which reference TRBV14 and TRBJ2-3 provide the parts outside the CDR3, is EAGVTQFPSHSVIEKGQTVTLRCDPISGHDNLYWYRRVMGKEIKFLLHFVKESKQDESGMPNNRFLAERTGGTYSTLKVQPAELEDSGVYFCASSQVYSAGPHTDTQYFGPGTRLTVL.

The chain employs TRBV6-2 or TRBV6-3 and TRBJ1-5, with D unclear. Trimming pared 6 bases from V and 5 bases from J, leaving 11 bases between. Per germline, CDR1 MNHEY and CDR2 SVGEGT. The CDR3 is made up of 13 amino acids. CDR3 DNA: TGTGCCAGCAGGCCGTTAAACCATCAGCCCCAGCATTTT. Amino acid sequence: CASRPLNHQPQHF.

The chain links TRBV29-1 to TRBJ2-5; 8 bases align to TRBD2. The CDR3 contains 15 residues. Germline CDR1 is SQVTM and CDR2 is ANQGSEA. V dropped 6 bases and J dropped 4; count of bases not matched to a gene: 13. Written as DNA, the CDR3 is TGCAGCGTGAATGGACTAGCCTGGGGCCGAGAGACCCAGTACTTC. As protein: CSVNGLAWGRETQYF.